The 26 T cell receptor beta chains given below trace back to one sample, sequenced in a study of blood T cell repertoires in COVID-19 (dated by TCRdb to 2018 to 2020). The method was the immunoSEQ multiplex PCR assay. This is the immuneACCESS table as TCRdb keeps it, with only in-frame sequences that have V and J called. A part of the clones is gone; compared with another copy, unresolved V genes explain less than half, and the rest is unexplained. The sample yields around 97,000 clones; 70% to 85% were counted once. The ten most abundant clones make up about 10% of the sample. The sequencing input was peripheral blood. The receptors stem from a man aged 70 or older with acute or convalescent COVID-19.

In nucleotides, the CDR3 is TGTGCCAGCGTTACAGGGGTGAGAGAAGCTTTCTTT. Amino acid sequence: CASVTGVREAFF. This chain uses TRBV2 with TRBJ1-1; TRBD1 agrees at 7 bases. V lost 8 bases, J lost 8 bases, and 8 bases stayed unmatched. CDR1 SNHLY and CDR2 FYNNEI come from the germline V gene. The CDR3 is made up of 12 amino acids.

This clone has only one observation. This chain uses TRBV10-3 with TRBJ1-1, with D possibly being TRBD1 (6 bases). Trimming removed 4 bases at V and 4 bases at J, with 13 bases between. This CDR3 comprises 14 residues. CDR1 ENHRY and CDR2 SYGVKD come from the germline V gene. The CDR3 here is CAISGGGLGTEAFF. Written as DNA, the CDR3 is TGTGCCATCAGTGGGGGGGGGCTGGGCACTGAAGCTTTCTTT.

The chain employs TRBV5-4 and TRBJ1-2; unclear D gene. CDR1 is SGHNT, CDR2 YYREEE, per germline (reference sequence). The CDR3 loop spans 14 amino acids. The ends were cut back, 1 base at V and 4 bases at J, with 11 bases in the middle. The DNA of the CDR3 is TGTGCCAGCAGCTTGAATTTAGTTCTCTATGGCTACACCTTC. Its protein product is CASSLNLVLYGYTF.

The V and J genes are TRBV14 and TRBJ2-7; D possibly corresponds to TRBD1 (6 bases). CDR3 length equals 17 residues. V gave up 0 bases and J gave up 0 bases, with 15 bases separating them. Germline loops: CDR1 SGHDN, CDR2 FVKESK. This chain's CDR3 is CASSQDDETGVSYEQYF. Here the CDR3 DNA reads TGTGCCAGCAGCCAAGATGACGAGACAGGAGTCTCCTACGAGCAGTACTTC. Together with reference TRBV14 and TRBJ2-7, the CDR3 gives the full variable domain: EAGVTQFPSHSVIEKGQTVTLRCDPISGHDNLYWYRRVMGKEIKFLLHFVKESKQDESGMPNNRFLAERTGGTYSTLKVQPAELEDSGVYFCASSQDDETGVSYEQYFGPGTRLTVT.

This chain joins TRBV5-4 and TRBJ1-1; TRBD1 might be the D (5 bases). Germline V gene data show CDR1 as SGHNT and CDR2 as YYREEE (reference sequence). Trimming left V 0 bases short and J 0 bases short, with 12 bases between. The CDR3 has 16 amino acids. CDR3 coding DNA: TGTGCCAGCAGCTTGGCCCCTACAGGCGTGAACACTGAAGCTTTCTTT. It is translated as CASSLAPTGVNTEAFF.

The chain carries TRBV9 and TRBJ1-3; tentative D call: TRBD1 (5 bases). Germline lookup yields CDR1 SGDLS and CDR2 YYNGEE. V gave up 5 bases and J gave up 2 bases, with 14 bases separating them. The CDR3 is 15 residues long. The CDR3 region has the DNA TGTGCCAGCAGGTCTTCCGCAGGGCCTGGAAACACCATATATTTT. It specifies CASRSSAGPGNTIYF.

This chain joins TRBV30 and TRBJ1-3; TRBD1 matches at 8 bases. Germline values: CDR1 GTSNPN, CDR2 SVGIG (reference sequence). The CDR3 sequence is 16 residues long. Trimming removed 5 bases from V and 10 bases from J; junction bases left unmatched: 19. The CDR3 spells CAWQPLGQGISGTIYF. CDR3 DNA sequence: TGTGCCTGGCAACCTCTTGGACAGGGAATTTCAGGGACCATATATTTT.

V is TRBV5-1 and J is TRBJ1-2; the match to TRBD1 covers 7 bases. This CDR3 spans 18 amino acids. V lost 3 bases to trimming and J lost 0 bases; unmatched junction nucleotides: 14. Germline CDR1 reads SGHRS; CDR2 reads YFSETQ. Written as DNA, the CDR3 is TGCGCCAGCAGCTCCTATGGGGATACAGGGGCTCCTAACTATGGCTACACCTTC. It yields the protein CASSSYGDTGAPNYGYTF.

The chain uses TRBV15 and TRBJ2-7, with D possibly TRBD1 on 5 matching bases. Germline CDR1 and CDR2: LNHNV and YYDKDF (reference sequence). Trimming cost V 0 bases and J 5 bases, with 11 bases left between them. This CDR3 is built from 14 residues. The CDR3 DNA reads TGTGCCACCAGCAGAGATACAGGAAAGAACGAGCAGTACTTC. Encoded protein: CATSRDTGKNEQYF.

The DNA of the CDR3 is TGTGCCAGCAGCCAACTAGCGGGAGTTTTCACCGGGGAGCTGTTTTTT. As protein: CASSQLAGVFTGELFF. The V and J genes are TRBV11-2 and TRBJ2-2; TRBD2 aligns across 11 bases. This CDR3 is 16 amino acids long. The ends lost 5 bases at V and 4 bases at J; junction bases unmatched: 6. Germline CDR1 is SGHAT and CDR2 is FQNNGV.

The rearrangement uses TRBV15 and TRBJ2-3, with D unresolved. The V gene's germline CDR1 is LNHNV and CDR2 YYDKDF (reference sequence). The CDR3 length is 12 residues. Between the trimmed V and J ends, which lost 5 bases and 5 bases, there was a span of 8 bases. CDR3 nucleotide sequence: TGTGCCACCAGCGCGGCCCAAGATACGCAGTATTTT. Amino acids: CATSAAQDTQYF. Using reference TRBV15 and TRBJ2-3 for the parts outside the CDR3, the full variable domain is DAMVIQNPRYQVTQFGKPVTLSCSQTLNHNVMYWYQQKSSQAPKLLFHYYDKDFNNEADTPDNFQSRRPNTSFCFLDIRSPGLGDTAMYLCATSAAQDTQYFGPGTRLTVL.

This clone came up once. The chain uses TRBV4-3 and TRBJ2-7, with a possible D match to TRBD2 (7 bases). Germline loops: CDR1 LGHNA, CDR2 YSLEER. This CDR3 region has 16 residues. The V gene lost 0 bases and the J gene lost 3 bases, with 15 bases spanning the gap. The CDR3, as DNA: TGCGCCAGCAGCCAAGAGGCGGGAGAGGGGGACTACGAGCAGTACTTC. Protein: CASSQEAGEGDYEQYF.

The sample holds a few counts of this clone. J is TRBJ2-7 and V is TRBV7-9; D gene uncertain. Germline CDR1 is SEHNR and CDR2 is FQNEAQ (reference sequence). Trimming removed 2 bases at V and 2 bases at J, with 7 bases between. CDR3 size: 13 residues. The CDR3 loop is CASSLSKTYEQYF. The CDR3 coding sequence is TGTGCCAGCAGCTTATCCAAAACCTACGAGCAGTACTTC.

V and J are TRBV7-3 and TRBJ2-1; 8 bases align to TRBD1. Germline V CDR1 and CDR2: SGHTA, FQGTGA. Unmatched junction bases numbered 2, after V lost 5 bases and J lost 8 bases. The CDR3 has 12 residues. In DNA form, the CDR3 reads TGTGCCAGCAGCGTGACAGGGGATGAGCAGTTCTTC. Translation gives CASSVTGDEQFF.

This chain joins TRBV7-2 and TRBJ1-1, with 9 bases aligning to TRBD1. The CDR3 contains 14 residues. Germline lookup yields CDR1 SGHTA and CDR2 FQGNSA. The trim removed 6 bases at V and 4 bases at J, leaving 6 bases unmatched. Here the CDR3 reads CASRKTGGSTEAFF. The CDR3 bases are TGTGCCAGCAGGAAGACAGGGGGGAGCACTGAAGCTTTCTTT. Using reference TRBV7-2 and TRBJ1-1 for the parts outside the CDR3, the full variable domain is GAGVSQSPSNKVTEKGKDVELRCDPISGHTALYWYRQSLGQGLEFLIYFQGNSAPDKSGLPSDRFSAERTGGSVSTLTIQRTQQEDSAVYLCASRKTGGSTEAFFGQGTRLTVV.

DNA for the CDR3: TGTGCCAGCAGTTTTATAACAGGGGATGAAGCTTTCTTT. Its translation is CASSFITGDEAFF. V is TRBV12-3 or TRBV12-4 and J is TRBJ1-1; 7 bases agree with TRBD1. The CDR3 extends over 13 amino acids. The V and J ends lost 3 bases and 7 bases, in that order; junction bases with no gene match: 5.

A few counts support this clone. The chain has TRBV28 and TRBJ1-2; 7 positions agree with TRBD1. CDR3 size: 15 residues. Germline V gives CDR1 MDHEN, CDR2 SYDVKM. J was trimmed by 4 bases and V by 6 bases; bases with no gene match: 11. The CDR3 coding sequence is TGTGCCAGCAGCTTTACATGGACAGGCGCCTATGGCTACACCTTC. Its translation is CASSFTWTGAYGYTF.

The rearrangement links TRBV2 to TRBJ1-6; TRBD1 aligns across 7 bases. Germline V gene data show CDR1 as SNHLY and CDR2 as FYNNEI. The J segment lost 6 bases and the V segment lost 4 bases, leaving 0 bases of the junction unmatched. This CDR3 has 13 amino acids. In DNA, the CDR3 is TGTGCCAGCAGTGGACAGGGTAATTCACCCCTCCACTTT. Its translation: CASSGQGNSPLHF.

CDR3 bases: TGTGCCAGCAGTTTACACAGCCTCAACACCATATATTTT. Amino acid sequence: CASSLHSLNTIYF. This rearrangement joins TRBV12-3 or TRBV12-4 to TRBJ1-3; D unclear. The length of the CDR3 is 13 residues. V was pared by 2 bases and J by 7 bases, with 9 bases between.

CDR3 in DNA: TGTGCCAGCAGCTTAGGGGCCGGACAGGGGGCGGGAAAGACCCAGTACTTC. Amino acids: CASSLGAGQGAGKTQYF. This chain uses TRBV7-9 with TRBJ2-5, with TRBD1 matching over 11 bases. Germline CDR1 SEHNR, CDR2 FQNEAQ (reference sequence). This CDR3 comprises 17 residues. The trim removed 1 base at V and 6 bases at J, leaving 10 bases unmatched.

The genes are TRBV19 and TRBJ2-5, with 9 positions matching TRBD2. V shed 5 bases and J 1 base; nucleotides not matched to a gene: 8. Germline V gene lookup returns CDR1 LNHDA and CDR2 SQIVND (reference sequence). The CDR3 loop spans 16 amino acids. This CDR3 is CASSQLAGGPQETQYF. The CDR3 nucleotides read TGTGCCAGTAGTCAGCTCGCGGGAGGGCCCCAAGAGACCCAGTACTTC.

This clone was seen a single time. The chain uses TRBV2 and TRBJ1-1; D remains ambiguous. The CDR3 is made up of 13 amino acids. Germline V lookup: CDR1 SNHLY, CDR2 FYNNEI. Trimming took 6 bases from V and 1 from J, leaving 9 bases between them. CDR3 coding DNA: TGTGCCAGCAGCTCACAGTGGAACACTGAAGCTTTCTTT. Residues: CASSSQWNTEAFF.

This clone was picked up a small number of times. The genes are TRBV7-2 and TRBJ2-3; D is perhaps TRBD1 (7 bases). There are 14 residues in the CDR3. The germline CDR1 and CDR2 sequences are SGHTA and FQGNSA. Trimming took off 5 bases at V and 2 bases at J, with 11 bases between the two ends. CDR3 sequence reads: CASSPGGPTDTQYF. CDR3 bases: TGTGCCAGCAGCCCAGGGGGGCCCACAGATACGCAGTATTTT. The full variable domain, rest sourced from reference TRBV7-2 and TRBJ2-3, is GAGVSQSPSNKVTEKGKDVELRCDPISGHTALYWYRQSLGQGLEFLIYFQGNSAPDKSGLPSDRFSAERTGGSVSTLTIQRTQQEDSAVYLCASSPGGPTDTQYFGPGTRLTVL.

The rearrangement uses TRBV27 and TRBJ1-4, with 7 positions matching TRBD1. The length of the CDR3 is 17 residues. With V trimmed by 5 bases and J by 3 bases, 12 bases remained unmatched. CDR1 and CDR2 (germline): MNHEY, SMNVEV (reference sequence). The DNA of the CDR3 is TGTGCCAGCAGTCCGACAGGGATGGGGAGAGCTAATGAAAAACTGTTTTTT. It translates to CASSPTGMGRANEKLFF.

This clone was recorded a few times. The CDR3 sequence: CASSMGQLYGYTF. The CDR3 nucleotides read TGTGCCAGCAGCATGGGACAGCTCTATGGCTACACCTTC. This chain links TRBV6-6 with TRBJ1-2, with TRBD1 matching 7 bases. The CDR3 length is 13 residues. Looked up from germline, CDR1 is MNHNY and CDR2 is SVGAGI (reference sequence). J gave up 4 bases and V 6 bases, and 5 bases lay outside the gene matches.

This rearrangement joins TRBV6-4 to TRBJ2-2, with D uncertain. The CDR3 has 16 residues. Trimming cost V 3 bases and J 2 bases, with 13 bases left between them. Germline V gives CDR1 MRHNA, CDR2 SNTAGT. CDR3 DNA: TGTGCCAGCAGTGAACGGTCATTGGTAAACACCGGGGAGCTGTTTTTT. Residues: CASSERSLVNTGELFF.